These T cell receptor beta chains were read from a single sample in a study of Ad26.COV2.S vaccination and SARS-CoV-2 variants. Assay used: immunoSEQ multiplex PCR; TCRdb lists only in-frame clones, some missing. Here the sample spans some 190,000 clones, approximately 90% being singletons. The sample consisted of peripheral blood, taken after recovery from COVID-19. The receptors come from a human donor who had recovered from COVID-19. CDR3s include the opening cysteine and the closing phenylalanine or tryptophan. Each record gives: V gene, D gene, clone size, CDR3 length, J gene, CDR3 DNA, CDR3 protein. A D gene is named only where the DNA matches it firmly. Where a row states a size, it is once, few, many or the class of an expanded clone; other rows omit it.

v_call: TRBV11-1
d_call: -
clone_size: -
cdr3_length: 12
j_call: TRBJ2-7
cdr3_nt: TGTGCCAGCAGCTTAGCGGAGCACGAGCAGTACTTC
cdr3_aa: CASSLAEHEQYF

v_call: TRBV12-3/TRBV12-4
d_call: TRBD1
clone_size: -
cdr3_length: 12
j_call: TRBJ1-5
cdr3_nt: TGTGCCAGCAGGGACAGGAATCAGCCCCAGCATTTT
cdr3_aa: CASRDRNQPQHF

v_call: TRBV20-1
d_call: -
clone_size: -
cdr3_length: 10
j_call: TRBJ2-3
cdr3_nt: TGCAGTTTCAATCCGGGTACGCAGTATTTT
cdr3_aa: CSFNPGTQYF

v_call: TRBV5-1
d_call: TRBD2
clone_size: -
cdr3_length: 17
j_call: TRBJ2-3
cdr3_nt: TGCGCCAGCAGCCTCGAGGTGGGAGCGGGAGGGGCAGATACGCAGTATTTT
cdr3_aa: CASSLEVGAGGADTQYF

v_call: TRBV10-1
d_call: -
clone_size: -
cdr3_length: 13
j_call: TRBJ2-5
cdr3_nt: TGCGCCAGCAGCGGCCCAGGGGGGGAGACCCAGTACTTC
cdr3_aa: CASSGPGGETQYF

v_call: TRBV19
d_call: -
clone_size: -
cdr3_length: 13
j_call: TRBJ1-1
cdr3_nt: TGTGCCAGTACCATCGGAGGGTTCACTGAAGCTTTCTTT
cdr3_aa: CASTIGGFTEAFF

v_call: TRBV20-1
d_call: -
clone_size: -
cdr3_length: 11
j_call: TRBJ2-7
cdr3_nt: TGCAGCGCAAATCTCCTACCCGAGCAGTACTTC
cdr3_aa: CSANLLPEQYF

v_call: TRBV10-3
d_call: TRBD2
clone_size: -
cdr3_length: 16
j_call: TRBJ2-5
cdr3_nt: TGTGCCATCGGCCCTAGCGGGGGGGCCGGACAAGAGACCCAGTACTTC
cdr3_aa: CAIGPSGGAGQETQYF

v_call: TRBV5-1
d_call: TRBD1
clone_size: -
cdr3_length: 14
j_call: TRBJ1-2
cdr3_nt: TGCGCCAGCAGCCCGGAAGGGGGCGCGGTCGGCTACACCTTC
cdr3_aa: CASSPEGGAVGYTF

v_call: TRBV4-2
d_call: TRBD2
clone_size: once
cdr3_length: 16
j_call: TRBJ2-3
cdr3_nt: TGTGCCAGCAGCCAAGAGGGACTACCAAGCACAGATACGCAGTATTTT
cdr3_aa: CASSQEGLPSTDTQYF

v_call: TRBV2
d_call: -
clone_size: -
cdr3_length: 15
j_call: TRBJ1-6
cdr3_nt: TGTGCCAGCAGCTCCAGGATCCAGCATAATTCACCCCTCCACTTT
cdr3_aa: CASSSRIQHNSPLHF

v_call: TRBV6-5
d_call: TRBD2
clone_size: -
cdr3_length: 15
j_call: TRBJ2-3
cdr3_nt: TGTGCCAGCAGGCCTAGCGGGGGTAGCACAGATACGCAGTATTTT
cdr3_aa: CASRPSGGSTDTQYF

v_call: TRBV3-1/TRBV3-2
d_call: TRBD2
clone_size: -
cdr3_length: 17
j_call: TRBJ2-5
cdr3_nt: TGTGCCAGCAGCGTGCGACTAGCGCGGGGGACTCAGGAGACCCAGTACTTC
cdr3_aa: CASSVRLARGTQETQYF

v_call: TRBV7-2
d_call: -
clone_size: -
cdr3_length: 13
j_call: TRBJ1-5
cdr3_nt: TGTGCCAGCAGTAGTGATCGCAATCAGCCCCAGCATTTT
cdr3_aa: CASSSDRNQPQHF

v_call: TRBV2
d_call: -
clone_size: few
cdr3_length: 16
j_call: TRBJ1-2
cdr3_nt: TGTGCCAGCAGTGAAGTGAGACAGGCTTGGGATTATGGCTACACCTTC
cdr3_aa: CASSEVRQAWDYGYTF

v_call: TRBV7-9
d_call: -
clone_size: -
cdr3_length: 13
j_call: TRBJ2-5
cdr3_nt: TGTGCCAGCAGTCAGGACTCACAAGAGACCCAGTACTTC
cdr3_aa: CASSQDSQETQYF

v_call: TRBV12-2
d_call: -
clone_size: -
cdr3_length: 14
j_call: TRBJ2-5
cdr3_nt: TGTGCAAGTCGCTTTAGCGGGGGGTTAAAGACCCAGTACTTC
cdr3_aa: CASRFSGGLKTQYF

v_call: TRBV20-1
d_call: -
clone_size: few
cdr3_length: 11
j_call: TRBJ2-5
cdr3_nt: TGCAGTGCTAGATCAACGGAGACCCAGTACTTC
cdr3_aa: CSARSTETQYF

v_call: TRBV30
d_call: -
clone_size: -
cdr3_length: 13
j_call: TRBJ2-4
cdr3_nt: TGTGCCTGGAGAAATAAGGGGCAAGGCATTCAGTACTTC
cdr3_aa: CAWRNKGQGIQYF

v_call: TRBV3-1/TRBV3-2
d_call: -
clone_size: -
cdr3_length: 15
j_call: TRBJ2-5
cdr3_nt: TGTGCCAGCAGCCAATTCCCTGGGTCATTAGAGACCCAGTACTTC
cdr3_aa: CASSQFPGSLETQYF

v_call: TRBV9
d_call: -
clone_size: few
cdr3_length: 15
j_call: TRBJ1-4
cdr3_nt: TGTGCCAGCAGCGTATCGGGCCAGTTTAATGAAAAACTGTTTTTT
cdr3_aa: CASSVSGQFNEKLFF

v_call: TRBV6-5
d_call: -
clone_size: -
cdr3_length: 15
j_call: TRBJ1-2
cdr3_nt: TGTGCCAGCAGTTACTCCAGTGGGATTGACTATGGCTACACCTTC
cdr3_aa: CASSYSSGIDYGYTF

v_call: TRBV4-2
d_call: TRBD2
clone_size: -
cdr3_length: 18
j_call: TRBJ2-7
cdr3_nt: TGTGCCAGCTCCATTCCCGGGACTAGCGGAACCCGGGGCTACGAGCAGTACTTC
cdr3_aa: CASSIPGTSGTRGYEQYF

v_call: TRBV28
d_call: -
clone_size: once
cdr3_length: 15
j_call: TRBJ1-2
cdr3_nt: TGTGCCAGCAGCCTCCTTGGGGGGTCGGCCTATGGCTACACCTTC
cdr3_aa: CASSLLGGSAYGYTF

v_call: TRBV6-5
d_call: TRBD1
clone_size: -
cdr3_length: 13
j_call: TRBJ2-7
cdr3_nt: TGTGCCAGCAGGATAGACAGGGTGCGGGAGCAGTACTTC
cdr3_aa: CASRIDRVREQYF

v_call: TRBV5-1
d_call: TRBD1
clone_size: -
cdr3_length: 14
j_call: TRBJ2-2
cdr3_nt: TGCGCCAGCAGCGGGACAGGGGAAACCGGGGAGCTGTTTTTT
cdr3_aa: CASSGTGETGELFF

v_call: TRBV7-9
d_call: -
clone_size: -
cdr3_length: 15
j_call: TRBJ1-1
cdr3_nt: TGTGCCAGCAGCTTAGAGGGCAGGGCGAACACTGAAGCTTTCTTT
cdr3_aa: CASSLEGRANTEAFF

v_call: TRBV7-9
d_call: -
clone_size: -
cdr3_length: 14
j_call: TRBJ1-6
cdr3_nt: TGTGCCAGCATCTCACGGGGGGCACCCTCACCCCTCCACTTT
cdr3_aa: CASISRGAPSPLHF

v_call: TRBV19
d_call: TRBD1
clone_size: -
cdr3_length: 16
j_call: TRBJ1-2
cdr3_nt: TGTGCCAGCGCGGGACAGGCGTCAATTGATAACTATGGCTACACCTTC
cdr3_aa: CASAGQASIDNYGYTF

v_call: TRBV9
d_call: -
clone_size: -
cdr3_length: 13
j_call: TRBJ2-3
cdr3_nt: TGTGCCAGCAGCGTAACCTACGCAGATACGCAGTATTTT
cdr3_aa: CASSVTYADTQYF

v_call: TRBV30
d_call: TRBD2
clone_size: -
cdr3_length: 16
j_call: TRBJ2-1
cdr3_nt: TGTGCCTGGAGTGTACCCCTGAGACGGGGGGGGAATGAGCAGTTCTTC
cdr3_aa: CAWSVPLRRGGNEQFF

v_call: TRBV30
d_call: -
clone_size: -
cdr3_length: 16
j_call: TRBJ1-4
cdr3_nt: TGTGCCTGGAACGGGTGGAAACGGGGAAGGGATGAAAAACTGTTTTTT
cdr3_aa: CAWNGWKRGRDEKLFF

v_call: TRBV5-1
d_call: -
clone_size: -
cdr3_length: 13
j_call: TRBJ2-7
cdr3_nt: TGCGCCAGCAAAGAGGCCAGTTCCTACGAGCAGTACTTC
cdr3_aa: CASKEASSYEQYF

v_call: TRBV7-9
d_call: -
clone_size: -
cdr3_length: 14
j_call: TRBJ2-1
cdr3_nt: TGTGCCAGCAGCTTCGAACAGAACTACAATGAGCAGTTCTTC
cdr3_aa: CASSFEQNYNEQFF

v_call: TRBV7-8
d_call: -
clone_size: -
cdr3_length: 15
j_call: TRBJ1-2
cdr3_nt: TGTGCCAGCAGCCCCTACTGGACGGAGTCCTCTCGCTACACCTTC
cdr3_aa: CASSPYWTESSRYTF

v_call: TRBV4-1
d_call: -
clone_size: few
cdr3_length: 16
j_call: TRBJ1-6
cdr3_nt: TGCGCCAGCAGCCAAGACGCCAGCACAGTTAATTCACCCCTCCACTTT
cdr3_aa: CASSQDASTVNSPLHF

v_call: TRBV5-4
d_call: TRBD2
clone_size: -
cdr3_length: 14
j_call: TRBJ2-5
cdr3_nt: TGTGCCAGCAGCTCCAGGGACTACGAAGAGACCCAGTACTTC
cdr3_aa: CASSSRDYEETQYF

v_call: TRBV7-8
d_call: -
clone_size: -
cdr3_length: 16
j_call: TRBJ2-6
cdr3_nt: TGTGCCAGCAGCCCCATGGGTAGCTCTGGGGCCAACGTCCTGACTTTC
cdr3_aa: CASSPMGSSGANVLTF

v_call: TRBV9
d_call: TRBD2
clone_size: -
cdr3_length: 15
j_call: TRBJ2-3
cdr3_nt: TGTGCCAGCAGCGTAGCGGGAGGGGTAGGAGATACGCAGTATTTT
cdr3_aa: CASSVAGGVGDTQYF

v_call: TRBV24-1
d_call: TRBD1
clone_size: -
cdr3_length: 15
j_call: TRBJ2-7
cdr3_nt: TGTGCCACCAGTGATCCAGGACAGGGGGCGAGTGAGCAGTACTTC
cdr3_aa: CATSDPGQGASEQYF

v_call: TRBV6-1
d_call: -
clone_size: -
cdr3_length: 16
j_call: TRBJ2-1
cdr3_nt: TGTGCCAGCAGTGAGGGATTCTCCTTATCCTACAATGAGCAGTTCTTC
cdr3_aa: CASSEGFSLSYNEQFF

v_call: TRBV3-1/TRBV3-2
d_call: -
clone_size: -
cdr3_length: 16
j_call: TRBJ2-5
cdr3_nt: TGTGCCAGCAGCCATCCCAAAACTGAAAATCGAGAGACCCAGTACTTC
cdr3_aa: CASSHPKTENRETQYF

v_call: TRBV25-1
d_call: -
clone_size: -
cdr3_length: 12
j_call: TRBJ1-1
cdr3_nt: TGTGCCAGCAGTGATCCAGGGGTCGAAGCTTTCTTT
cdr3_aa: CASSDPGVEAFF

v_call: TRBV7-9
d_call: -
clone_size: -
cdr3_length: 12
j_call: TRBJ2-2
cdr3_nt: TGTGCCAGCAGCTTAGATAGAGGGGAGCTGTTTTTT
cdr3_aa: CASSLDRGELFF

v_call: TRBV5-4
d_call: TRBD2
clone_size: -
cdr3_length: 16
j_call: TRBJ2-3
cdr3_nt: TGTGCCAGCAGCTCGGGACTAGCGGGACTCACAGATACGCAGTATTTT
cdr3_aa: CASSSGLAGLTDTQYF

v_call: TRBV2
d_call: -
clone_size: -
cdr3_length: 15
j_call: TRBJ2-7
cdr3_nt: TGTGCCAGCAGTGAAGCGCGCGGGACAGTAGGCGAGCAGTACTTC
cdr3_aa: CASSEARGTVGEQYF

v_call: TRBV9
d_call: TRBD2
clone_size: -
cdr3_length: 15
j_call: TRBJ2-1
cdr3_nt: TGTGCCAGCAGCGCTACTAGCGGGAGGTACAATGAGCAGTTCTTC
cdr3_aa: CASSATSGRYNEQFF

v_call: TRBV5-1
d_call: -
clone_size: -
cdr3_length: 15
j_call: TRBJ2-2
cdr3_nt: TGCGCCAGCAAAACGAGGGGTTATAACACCGGGGAGCTGTTTTTT
cdr3_aa: CASKTRGYNTGELFF

v_call: TRBV27
d_call: -
clone_size: few
cdr3_length: 15
j_call: TRBJ1-5
cdr3_nt: TGTGCCAGCAGTTTCGACAGGAGTGAAGATCAGCCCCAGCATTTT
cdr3_aa: CASSFDRSEDQPQHF

v_call: TRBV4-1
d_call: TRBD1
clone_size: few
cdr3_length: 16
j_call: TRBJ1-5
cdr3_nt: TGCGCCAGCAGCCGGACAGGGGGCTTGAGCAATCAGCCCCAGCATTTT
cdr3_aa: CASSRTGGLSNQPQHF

v_call: TRBV7-2
d_call: -
clone_size: -
cdr3_length: 12
j_call: TRBJ1-3
cdr3_nt: TGTGCCAGCAGCTTAGTGCGAAACACCATATATTTT
cdr3_aa: CASSLVRNTIYF

v_call: TRBV6-5
d_call: -
clone_size: -
cdr3_length: 14
j_call: TRBJ1-3
cdr3_nt: TGTGCCAGCGGGATGACAGTCTCTGGAAACACCATATATTTT
cdr3_aa: CASGMTVSGNTIYF

v_call: TRBV12-5
d_call: -
clone_size: -
cdr3_length: 13
j_call: TRBJ1-4
cdr3_nt: TGTGCTAGTGCCACCAGGGCGAATGAAAAACTGTTTTTT
cdr3_aa: CASATRANEKLFF

v_call: TRBV7-2
d_call: -
clone_size: -
cdr3_length: 15
j_call: TRBJ2-7
cdr3_nt: TGTGCCAGCAGCTTACAGGGAGGAACAGTCTACGAGCAGTACTTC
cdr3_aa: CASSLQGGTVYEQYF

v_call: TRBV27
d_call: -
clone_size: -
cdr3_length: 12
j_call: TRBJ2-1
cdr3_nt: TGTGCCACCGGAGGAGGGGGCCATGAGCAGTTCTTC
cdr3_aa: CATGGGGHEQFF